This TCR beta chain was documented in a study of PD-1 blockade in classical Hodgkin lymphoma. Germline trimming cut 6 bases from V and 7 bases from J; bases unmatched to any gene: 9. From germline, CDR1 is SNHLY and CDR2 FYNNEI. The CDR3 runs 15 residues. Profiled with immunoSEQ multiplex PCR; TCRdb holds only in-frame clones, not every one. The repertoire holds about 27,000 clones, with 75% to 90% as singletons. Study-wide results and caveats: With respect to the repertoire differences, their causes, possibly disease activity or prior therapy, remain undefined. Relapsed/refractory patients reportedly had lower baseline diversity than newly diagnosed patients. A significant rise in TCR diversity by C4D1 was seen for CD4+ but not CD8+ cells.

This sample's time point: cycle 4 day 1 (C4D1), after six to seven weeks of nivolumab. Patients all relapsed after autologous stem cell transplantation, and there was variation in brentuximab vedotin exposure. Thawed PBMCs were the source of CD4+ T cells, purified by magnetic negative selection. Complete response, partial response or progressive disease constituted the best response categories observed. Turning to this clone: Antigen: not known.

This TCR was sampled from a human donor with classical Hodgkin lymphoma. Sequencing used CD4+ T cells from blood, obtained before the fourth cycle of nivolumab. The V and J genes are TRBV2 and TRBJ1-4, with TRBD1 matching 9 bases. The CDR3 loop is CASRYTGGQGEKLFF. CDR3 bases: TGTGCCAGCAGATATACAGGGGGCCAGGGTGAAAAACTGTTTTTT.